The 8 T cell receptor beta chains given below trace back to one sample, sequenced in a study of blood T cell repertoires in COVID-19. Profiled with immunoSEQ multiplex PCR; TCRdb holds only in-frame clones, not every one. The sample has some 150,000 clones, roughly 84% seen once. Sequences were obtained from peripheral blood. The receptors here all came from a man aged 55 to 70 who had recovered from COVID-19.

The rearrangement uses TRBV6-5 and TRBJ2-3; 8 positions match TRBD1. This CDR3 is 16 amino acids long. The J segment lost 3 bases and the V segment lost 0 bases, leaving 5 bases of the junction unmatched. The germline V gene encodes CDR1 MNHEY and CDR2 SVGAGI. The CDR3 spells CASSYSMDRVTDTQYF. The CDR3 DNA reads as TGTGCCAGCAGTTACTCGATGGACAGGGTAACAGATACGCAGTATTTT.

V and J are TRBV11-2 and TRBJ1-4, with 11 bases that match TRBD1. V was clipped by 5 bases and J by 4 bases; unmatched bases: 9. The germline V gene has CDR1 SGHAT and CDR2 FQNNGV. The CDR3 length is 17 residues. CDR3 region: CASSLGQGARINEKLFF. CDR3 nucleotides: TGTGCCAGCAGCCTCGGACAGGGGGCGCGTATTAATGAAAAACTGTTTTTT.

The V and J genes are TRBV7-9 and TRBJ2-7; D is perhaps TRBD2 (5 bases). The CDR3 is made up of 18 amino acids. CDR1 and CDR2 from the germline V gene are SEHNR and FQNEAQ (reference sequence). With 5 bases removed from V and 3 bases from J, the gap between germline ends came to 26 bases. The CDR3 reads CASSASRTLRPFSYEQYF. CDR3 in DNA: TGTGCCAGCAGCGCTTCTCGGACTCTCAGACCTTTTAGCTACGAGCAGTACTTC.

This chain uses TRBV6-5 with TRBJ2-2, with D perhaps matching TRBD1 (5 bases). The V gene lost 3 bases and the J gene lost 4 bases, with 12 bases spanning the gap. CDR1 is MNHEY, CDR2 SVGAGI, per germline. The CDR3 is made up of 15 amino acids. CDR3 coding DNA: TGTGCCAGCAGTTATTTAGACAGACGCACCGGGGAGCTGTTTTTT. It specifies CASSYLDRRTGELFF.

V gene TRBV9 combines with J gene TRBJ1-2, with 8 bases matching TRBD1. CDR1 SGDLS and CDR2 YYNGEE come from the germline V gene. J gave up 6 bases and V 0 bases, and 13 bases lay outside the gene matches. This CDR3 has 17 residues. The CDR3 sequence: CASSVELSGRGRDGYTF. Here the CDR3 DNA reads TGTGCCAGCAGCGTAGAGTTGTCGGGCAGGGGGCGGGATGGCTACACCTTC.

The CDR3 nucleotides read TGTGCCAGCAGGGTTTATTCAGGGGGGAGCACAGATACGCAGTATTTT. This translates into CASRVYSGGSTDTQYF. The chain employs TRBV27 and TRBJ2-3, with a tentative D call TRBD1 (7 bases). Germline V gene sequence: CDR1 MNHEY, CDR2 SMNVEV (reference sequence). This CDR3 comprises 16 residues. V lost 6 bases and J lost 0, with 16 bases in between.

The V gene is TRBV30, the J gene TRBJ1-1; D may be TRBD1 (6 bases). V dropped 6 bases and J dropped 6 bases, with 14 bases sitting between them. This CDR3 contains 12 residues. Germline CDR1 reads GTSNPN; CDR2 reads SVGIG (reference sequence). CDR3 sequence: CACYNRAAEAFF. CDR3 nucleotide sequence: TGTGCCTGTTACAACAGGGCGGCTGAAGCTTTCTTT.

J is TRBJ2-3 and V is TRBV10-3; TRBD2 aligns across 7 bases. Germline lookup yields CDR1 ENHRY and CDR2 SYGVKD. The CDR3 has 20 residues. Unmatched junction bases numbered 20, after V lost 5 bases and J lost 0 bases. CDR3 region: CAISTVSGSGDVGSTDTQYF. The CDR3 bases are TGTGCCATCAGTACTGTCTCGGGAAGCGGGGATGTCGGAAGCACAGATACGCAGTATTTT.